Each of the 14 T cell receptor beta chains below was sequenced from the same sample in a study of Graves' ophthalmopathy and Graves' hyperthyroidism. Amplification of the TCR beta CDR3 regions used RNA transcripts (as template). In the first round, RT-PCR was carried out with HTBI primers, and a multiplex PCR formed the second round. TCRdb re-called the multiplex PCR reads through MiXCR, storing one row per CDR3 protein. The data hold 560,000 or so distinct CDR3 sequences, with roughly 40% observed a single time. The specimen sequenced was peripheral blood or thyroid tissue (not recorded which). These receptors were obtained from an adult man with Graves' hyperthyroidism.

V is TRBV2 and J is TRBJ1-1; D not resolved. CDR3 length equals 13 residues. The V gene's germline CDR1 is SNHLY and CDR2 FYNNEI. V was cut by 6 bases and J by 7 bases, with 15 bases left in between. CDR3 sequence reads: CASRSGTYDEAFF. CDR3 DNA: TGTGCCAGCAGGAGTGGAACATACGATGAAGCTTTCTTT.

J is TRBJ1-2 and V is TRBV28, with D possibly being TRBD1 (6 bases). Trimming took off 8 bases at V and 4 bases at J, with 11 bases between the two ends. Germline-derived CDR1 and CDR2 are MDHEN and SYDVKM. The CDR3 runs 12 residues. The CDR3 DNA reads TGTGCCAGCTCAGGGGTTGGCTATGGCTACACCTTC. Its protein is CASSGVGYGYTF.

There are a few counts of this clonotype. This rearrangement joins TRBV10-3 to TRBJ2-7, with D possibly matching TRBD2 (5 bases). Judging by the DNA end, TRBJ2-1 fits better; the J call may be wrong. The CDR3 runs to 14 residues. Germline V CDR1 and CDR2: ENHRY, SYGVKD. The CDR3: CAISDGVLESEQFF. CDR3 bases: TGTGCCATCAGTGACGGGGTACTAGAAAGTGAGCAGTTCTTC.

This clonotype was recorded many times. The CDR3 here is CSARDGRYQETQYF. The CDR3 nucleotides read TGCAGTGCTAGAGATGGGAGGTACCAAGAGACCCAGTACTTC. The rearrangement joins TRBV20-1 to TRBJ2-5; perhaps TRBD2 as D (6 bases). CDR1 is DFQATT, CDR2 SNEGSKA, per germline (reference sequence). Trimming took 0 bases from V and 0 from J, leaving 8 bases between them. There are 14 residues in the CDR3.

The table lists this clonotype with many counts. J is TRBJ2-7 and V is TRBV9; no reliable D call. CDR1 is SGDLS, CDR2 YYNGEE, per germline. The V end was cut by 4 bases, the J end by 5 bases, with 25 bases between. The CDR3 contains 17 residues. Written as DNA, the CDR3 is TGTGCCAGCAGCCCCCGTCCCGTAGCAGGTGGGTTCCACGAGCAGTACTTC. Translated, it gives CASSPRPVAGGFHEQYF.

This clonotype was observed once. V and J are TRBV5-1 and TRBJ2-7; 8 bases agree with TRBD1. This CDR3 spans 14 amino acids. Looked up from germline, CDR1 is SGHRS and CDR2 is YFSETQ. The junction had 6 bases not matched to a gene; V was cut back by 4 bases and J by 3 bases. The CDR3 sequence is CASSHGQGSYEQYF. The DNA of the CDR3 is TGCGCCAGCAGCCACGGACAGGGAAGCTACGAGCAGTACTTC.

This clonotype occurred many times. The rearrangement uses TRBV6-5 and TRBJ2-5; 8 nucleotides line up with TRBD2. Germline values: CDR1 MNHEY, CDR2 SVGAGI. CDR3 length equals 14 residues. Trimming at V came to 6 bases and at J to 5 bases, leaving 8 bases not matched to a gene. CDR3 loop: CASSRAGVWETQYF. The CDR3 region has the DNA TGTGCCAGCAGCAGAGCGGGAGTCTGGGAGACCCAGTACTTC.

In regard to this clonotype: A read error may explain this, as a much larger clone is one base away. The chain joins TRBV9 to TRBJ2-5; D gene ambiguous. The germline V gene has CDR1 SGDLS and CDR2 YYNGEE. The CDR3 has 15 residues. CDR3 DNA sequence: TGTGCCGGCAGCGTAGATACTGGACGGGTAGAGACCCAGTACTTC. Translated: CAGSVDTGRVETQYF.

The table lists this clonotype with many counts. CDR3 protein: CASSLTSGIAGELFF. CDR3 in DNA: TGCGCCAGCAGCTTGACTAGCGGGATCGCCGGGGAGCTGTTTTTT. The rearrangement joins TRBV5-1 to TRBJ2-2; 10 bases line up with TRBD2. Germline V gene lookup returns CDR1 SGHRS and CDR2 YFSETQ. The CDR3 totals 15 residues. With V trimmed by 1 base and J by 6 bases, 3 bases remained unmatched.

At least ten counts were recorded for this clonotype. V usage is TRBV7-9 and J usage is TRBJ2-2; D is unresolved. V lost 4 bases and J lost 7, with 4 bases in between. CDR3 length: 11 residues. Germline lookup yields CDR1 SEHNR and CDR2 FQNEAQ (reference sequence). CDR3 amino acids: CASSWDGELFF. The CDR3 nucleotides read TGTGCCAGCAGCTGGGACGGGGAGCTGTTTTTT.

This clonotype was seen ten or more times. This chain links TRBV20-1 with TRBJ1-5; D not resolved. Germline V gene data show CDR1 as DFQATT and CDR2 as SNEGSKA (reference sequence). The CDR3 runs 14 residues. Deletions cut 1 base from V and 3 bases from J, with 10 bases between. Here the CDR3 reads CSARVPGINQPQHF. In DNA, the CDR3 is TGCAGTGCTAGAGTCCCGGGGATCAATCAGCCCCAGCATTTT.

This clonotype was seen more than once but under ten times. The chain carries TRBV29-1 and TRBJ2-3; a possible D gene is TRBD2 (6 bases). Trimming removed 2 bases at V and 2 bases at J, with 11 bases between. This CDR3 is 14 amino acids long. From germline, CDR1 is SQVTM and CDR2 ANQGSEA. CDR3 DNA: TGCAGCGTTGAACCTAGCGCCTTCACAGATACGCAGTATTTT. Its protein is CSVEPSAFTDTQYF.

V usage is TRBV7-3 and J usage is TRBJ2-3; 11 bases fit TRBD2. V lost 5 bases and J lost 3; bases outside the gene matches: 10. The CDR3 is 17 amino acids. Germline loops: CDR1 SGHTA, CDR2 FQGTGA. The CDR3 region is CASSLSSTSGVTDTQYF. The CDR3, as DNA: TGTGCCAGCAGCCTCTCGTCGACTAGCGGGGTAACAGATACGCAGTATTTT.

This clonotype turned up a few times. The chain uses TRBV27 and TRBJ2-7; 12 nucleotides line up with TRBD2. CDR1 and CDR2 (germline): MNHEY, SMNVEV (reference sequence). The CDR3 is made up of 15 amino acids. V gave up 4 bases and J gave up 4 bases; unmatched junction bases: 5. The CDR3 loop is CASSSTGTSGYEQYF. As DNA, the CDR3 is TGTGCCAGCAGTTCGACCGGGACTAGCGGGTACGAGCAGTACTTC.